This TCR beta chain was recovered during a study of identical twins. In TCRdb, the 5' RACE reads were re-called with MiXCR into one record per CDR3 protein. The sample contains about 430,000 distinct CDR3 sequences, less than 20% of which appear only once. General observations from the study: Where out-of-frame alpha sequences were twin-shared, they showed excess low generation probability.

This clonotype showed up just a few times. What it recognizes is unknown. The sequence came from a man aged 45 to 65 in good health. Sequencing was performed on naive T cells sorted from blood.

CDR3 DNA sequence: TGTGCCAGCAGCTTACACCACCAGGGGAGCCTCTCGGGGGCCAACGTCCTGACTTTC. Amino acid sequence: CASSLHHQGSLSGANVLTF. The rearrangement links TRBV7-8 to TRBJ2-6; a weak D match, TRBD1 (6 bases). Germline V gene sequence: CDR1 SGHVS, CDR2 FQNEAQ. V dropped 2 bases and J dropped 4 bases, with 21 bases sitting between them. The CDR3 covers 19 residues.